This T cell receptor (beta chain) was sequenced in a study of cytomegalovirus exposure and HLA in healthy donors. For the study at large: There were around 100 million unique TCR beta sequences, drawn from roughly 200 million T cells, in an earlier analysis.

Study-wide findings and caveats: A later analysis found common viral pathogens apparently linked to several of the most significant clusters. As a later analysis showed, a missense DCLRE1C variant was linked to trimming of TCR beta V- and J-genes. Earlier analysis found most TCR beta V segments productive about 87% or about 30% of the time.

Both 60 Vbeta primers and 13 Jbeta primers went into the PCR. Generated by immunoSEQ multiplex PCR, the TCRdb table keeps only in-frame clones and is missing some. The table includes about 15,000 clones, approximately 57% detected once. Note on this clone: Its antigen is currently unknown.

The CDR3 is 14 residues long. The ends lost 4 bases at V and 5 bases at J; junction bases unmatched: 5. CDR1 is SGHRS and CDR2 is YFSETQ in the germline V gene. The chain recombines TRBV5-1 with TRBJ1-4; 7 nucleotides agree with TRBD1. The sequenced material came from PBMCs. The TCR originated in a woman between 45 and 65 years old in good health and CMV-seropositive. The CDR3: CASSLGTANEKLFF. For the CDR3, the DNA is TGCGCCAGCAGCCTTGGGACAGCGAATGAAAAACTGTTTTTT.